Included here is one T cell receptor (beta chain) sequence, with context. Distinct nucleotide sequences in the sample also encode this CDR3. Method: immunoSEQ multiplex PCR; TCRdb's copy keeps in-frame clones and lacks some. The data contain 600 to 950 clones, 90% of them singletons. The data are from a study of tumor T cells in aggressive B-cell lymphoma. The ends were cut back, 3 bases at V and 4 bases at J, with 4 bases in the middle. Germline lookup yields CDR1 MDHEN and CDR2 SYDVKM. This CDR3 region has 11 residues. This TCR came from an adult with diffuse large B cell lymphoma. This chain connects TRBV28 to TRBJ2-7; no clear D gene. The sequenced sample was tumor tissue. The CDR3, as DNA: TGTGCCAGCAGTTTCTTTTACGAGCAGTACTTC. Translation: CASSFFYEQYF.